The T cell receptor (beta chain) under discussion was sequenced for a study of blood T cell repertoires in COVID-19. Study-wide context: The cDNA or gDNA used as material had been derived from T cells, B-cell-depleted T cells, or PBMCs.

CDR1 is SGHRS and CDR2 is YFSETQ in the germline V gene. This CDR3 has 15 amino acids. Trimming removed 1 base from V and 8 bases from J; junction bases left unmatched: 9. Per the original methods: How many nucleated cells were present was estimated from reference gene primer amplification. The table came from immunoSEQ multiplex PCR; TCRdb's copy has only in-frame clones and leaves some out. V, J and clone size are those of that table, while D and trimming were read from the DNA. The data hold roughly 250,000 clones, with roughly 80% observed a single time. Sequencing was performed on peripheral blood. This chain joins TRBV5-1 and TRBJ2-3, with TRBD2 matching over 8 bases. The clonotype originates from a woman aged 35 to 49 with active or convalescent COVID-19. CDR3 nucleotides: TGCGCCAGCAGCTTGTTTCAAGCGGGGGACGGTACGCAGTATTTT. Protein: CASSLFQAGDGTQYF.